A single sample gave rise to the 11 T cell receptor beta chains below, sequenced in a study of Ad26.COV2.S vaccination and SARS-CoV-2 variants (dated by TCRdb to the early 2020s). The treatment or condition label for this specimen denotes: around 19 received Ad26.COV2.S at low or high dose, single or two shots; several received placebo; per-sample allocation not given. Repertoires of vaccine and placebo recipients were sequenced from samples taken on day 63 after the first injection. Receptors were amplified or captured by the immunoSEQ multiplex PCR assay. As stored in TCRdb, this immuneACCESS dataset retains in-frame rearrangements with V and J assigned. A fraction of the clones does not appear; measured against another copy, unresolved V genes explain less than half of the discrepancy, and the remainder lacks a known reason. This sample is represented by about 480,000 clones; around 88% of them were singletons. Clones ranked in the top ten supply roughly 13% of the sample.

Sequencing was performed on peripheral blood, taken in a trial of Ad26.COV2.S vaccine versus placebo. The receptor source for this set is a person aged 18 to 59 who received the Ad26.COV2.S COVID-19 vaccine or a placebo.

V and J are TRBV9 and TRBJ1-2, with D possibly TRBD1 on 5 matching bases. This CDR3 contains 15 residues. CDR1 and CDR2 from the germline V gene are SGDLS and YYNGEE. Trimming left V 3 bases short and J 7 bases short, with 19 bases between. The CDR3 nucleotides read TGTGCCAGCAGCGAGAGCTCGGGACGGGTGGGTGGCTACACCTTC. This codes for CASSESSGRVGGYTF.

This rearrangement joins TRBV28 to TRBJ2-5; D is ambiguous. The CDR3 has 11 residues. Per germline, CDR1 MDHEN and CDR2 SYDVKM. Trimming removed 8 bases at V and 2 bases at J, with 6 bases between. CDR3 nucleotide sequence: TGTGCCAGCGCTAGACAAGAGACCCAGTACTTC. This codes for CASARQETQYF. The full variable domain, rest sourced from reference TRBV28 and TRBJ2-5, is DVKVTQSSRYLVKRTGEKVFLECVQDMDHENMFWYRQDPGLGLRLIYFSYDVKMKEKGDIPEGYSVSREKKERFSLILESASTNQTSMYLCASARQETQYFGPGTRLLVL.

V gene TRBV2 combines with J gene TRBJ1-2; D might be TRBD1 (5 bases). CDR3 length: 14 amino acids. Germline V CDR1 and CDR2: SNHLY, FYNNEI. Trimming removed 6 bases from V and 3 bases from J, with 14 bases in between. The CDR3: CASRRSTGDYGYTF. For the CDR3, the DNA is TGTGCCAGCAGGAGGTCCACAGGAGACTATGGCTACACCTTC.

The rearrangement joins TRBV30 to TRBJ1-5; unclear D gene. With 2 bases removed from V and 4 bases from J, the gap between germline ends came to 9 bases. The germline CDR1 and CDR2 sequences are GTSNPN and SVGIG (reference sequence). CDR3 length equals 13 residues. Here the CDR3 DNA reads TGTGCCTGGAGTACGTCAGAGAATCAGCCCCAGCATTTT. This codes for CAWSTSENQPQHF.

This chain links TRBV10-3 with TRBJ2-2; maybe TRBD2 (5 bases). This CDR3 is built from 16 residues. The germline V gene has CDR1 ENHRY and CDR2 SYGVKD. V was cut by 4 bases and J by 4 bases, with 16 bases left in between. The CDR3 DNA is TGTGCCATCAGTGGTTCTTTAAGAGGGTTCACCGGGGAGCTGTTTTTT. Translation: CAISGSLRGFTGELFF.

This clone was counted between two and nine times. The sample contains more than one DNA sequence encoding this CDR3. This chain links TRBV7-9 with TRBJ1-5; the D gene is possibly TRBD1 (5 bases). Per germline, CDR1 SEHNR and CDR2 FQNEAQ (reference sequence). V was shortened by 3 bases and J by 2 bases, with 11 bases between the two germline ends. This CDR3 has 15 residues. The chain's CDR3 is CASSLGGTGNQPQHF. The CDR3 DNA follows: TGTGCCAGCAGCTTGGGGGGTACGGGCAATCAGCCCCAGCATTTT.

The chain links TRBV5-4 to TRBJ1-1; D ambiguous. The germline gives CDR1 SGHNT, CDR2 YYREEE (reference sequence). Trimming pared 1 base from V and 10 bases from J, leaving 14 bases between. The CDR3 has 13 residues. The CDR3 region has the DNA TGTGCCAGCAGCTTGTGGACGACTGGTGGAGCTTTCTTT. Translating it yields CASSLWTTGGAFF.

The CDR3 bases are TGCGCCAGCAGCCAAGTCCAGGGGGGAATCTATGGCTACACCTTC. Amino acid sequence: CASSQVQGGIYGYTF. This sequence joins TRBV4-1 and TRBJ1-2; 7 bases agree with TRBD1. The CDR3 spans 15 residues. V dropped 1 base and J dropped 4; count of bases not matched to a gene: 6. CDR1 and CDR2 (germline): MGHRA, YSYEKL.

The rearrangement links TRBV15 to TRBJ2-7, with D possibly being TRBD2 (6 bases). CDR1 is LNHNV and CDR2 is YYDKDF in the germline V gene (reference sequence). The V end was cut by 5 bases, the J end by 2 bases, with 7 bases between. The CDR3 runs 12 residues. The CDR3 reads CATSGGTYEQYF. In DNA form, the CDR3 reads TGTGCCACCAGCGGAGGGACCTACGAGCAGTACTTC. Full variable domain (outside the CDR3, taken from reference TRBV15 and TRBJ2-7): DAMVIQNPRYQVTQFGKPVTLSCSQTLNHNVMYWYQQKSSQAPKLLFHYYDKDFNNEADTPDNFQSRRPNTSFCFLDIRSPGLGDTAMYLCATSGGTYEQYFGPGTRLTVT.

The V gene is TRBV7-2, the J gene TRBJ1-5, with 8 bases lining up with TRBD1. The germline V gene encodes CDR1 SGHTA and CDR2 FQGNSA. V gave up 5 bases and J gave up 0 bases; unmatched junction bases: 12. CDR3 length: 18 amino acids. Here the CDR3 reads CASSPWGQASYSNQPQHF. The CDR3 region has the DNA TGTGCCAGCAGCCCATGGGGACAGGCGAGTTATAGCAATCAGCCCCAGCATTTT.

The chain employs TRBV5-1 and TRBJ2-1, with D perhaps TRBD2 (5 bases). With 2 bases removed from V and 6 bases from J, the gap between germline ends came to 9 bases. The V gene's germline CDR1 is SGHRS and CDR2 YFSETQ. The CDR3 length is 13 residues. The CDR3 coding sequence is TGCGCCAGCAGCTTCCTCGGGGTCAATGAGCAGTTCTTC. Its protein product is CASSFLGVNEQFF.